Listed below are T cell receptor beta chains from one sample, sequenced in a study of Ad26.COV2.S vaccination and SARS-CoV-2 variants. The assay was immunoSEQ multiplex PCR, and TCRdb's table has in-frame clones only and misses some. Among fewer than 500,000 clones, 89% were seen once, and the ten largest hold about 2.7%. The material was peripheral blood, obtained in a trial of Ad26.COV2.S vaccine versus placebo. The receptors were sampled from a person aged 18-65 years who received the Ad26.COV2.S COVID-19 vaccine or a placebo. The CDR3 runs from the conserved cysteine through the conserved F or W. Fields, in order: clone size, D gene, V gene, J gene, CDR3 protein, CDR3 DNA. D genes are given only for firm matches. Clone size appears in some rows only: once, few, many, or a class for an expanded clone.

abundance: NA; d_gene: NA; v_gene: TRBV7-9; j_gene: TRBJ1-6; CDR3aa: CASSLAGGNSPLHF; CDR3nt: TGTGCCAGCAGCTTAGCTGGGGGTAATTCACCCCTCCACTTT
abundance: NA; d_gene: NA; v_gene: TRBV6-2/TRBV6-3; j_gene: TRBJ1-5; CDR3aa: CASSYARRSYSNQPQHF; CDR3nt: TGTGCCAGCAGTTACGCCCGCAGGAGCTATAGCAATCAGCCCCAGCATTTT
abundance: NA; d_gene: TRBD2; v_gene: TRBV5-5; j_gene: TRBJ2-4; CDR3aa: CASSLVGLAGGPKNIQYF; CDR3nt: TGTGCCAGCAGCTTGGTCGGGCTAGCGGGGGGGCCGAAAAACATTCAGTACTTC
abundance: NA; d_gene: NA; v_gene: TRBV27; j_gene: TRBJ2-3; CDR3aa: CASSFRRVMGTQYF; CDR3nt: TGTGCCAGCAGTTTTCGGAGGGTGATGGGTACGCAGTATTTT
abundance: NA; d_gene: NA; v_gene: TRBV20-1; j_gene: TRBJ1-4; CDR3aa: CRVATNEKLFF; CDR3nt: TGCAGGGTAGCAACTAATGAAAAACTGTTTTTT
abundance: NA; d_gene: NA; v_gene: TRBV18; j_gene: TRBJ1-4; CDR3aa: CASSPGGMGEKLFF; CDR3nt: TGTGCCAGCTCACCAGGGGGAATGGGTGAAAAACTGTTTTTT
abundance: NA; d_gene: NA; v_gene: TRBV5-6; j_gene: TRBJ2-3; CDR3aa: CASSFRDTQYF; CDR3nt: TGTGCCAGCAGCTTCAGGGATACGCAGTATTTT
abundance: NA; d_gene: TRBD2; v_gene: TRBV3-1/TRBV3-2; j_gene: TRBJ2-1; CDR3aa: CASSQASGNNEQFF; CDR3nt: TGTGCCAGCAGCCAAGCTAGCGGCAACAATGAGCAGTTCTTC
abundance: NA; d_gene: TRBD1; v_gene: TRBV5-5; j_gene: TRBJ2-3; CDR3aa: CASGQGRTDTQYF; CDR3nt: TGTGCCAGCGGACAGGGTCGCACAGATACGCAGTATTTT
abundance: NA; d_gene: NA; v_gene: TRBV30; j_gene: TRBJ1-6; CDR3aa: CAWSRAGDSPLHF; CDR3nt: TGTGCCTGGAGTCGGGCAGGCGATTCACCCCTCCACTTT
abundance: NA; d_gene: NA; v_gene: TRBV6-2/TRBV6-3; j_gene: TRBJ2-5; CDR3aa: CASSYPPPGVTKYF; CDR3nt: TGTGCCAGCAGTTACCCTCCGCCGGGAGTTACAAAGTACTTC
abundance: NA; d_gene: NA; v_gene: TRBV6-2/TRBV6-3; j_gene: TRBJ2-1; CDR3aa: CASSYSTGSYNEQFF; CDR3nt: TGTGCCAGCAGTTACTCGACTGGGAGTTACAATGAGCAGTTCTTC
abundance: NA; d_gene: NA; v_gene: TRBV18; j_gene: TRBJ2-1; CDR3aa: CASSYLGSGNNEQFF; CDR3nt: TGTGCCAGCTCTTATCTTGGTAGCGGCAACAATGAGCAGTTCTTC
abundance: NA; d_gene: NA; v_gene: TRBV5-1; j_gene: TRBJ2-2; CDR3aa: CASSLLGTFTGELFF; CDR3nt: TGCGCCAGCAGCCTGCTAGGGACCTTCACCGGGGAGCTGTTTTTT
abundance: NA; d_gene: TRBD1; v_gene: TRBV28; j_gene: TRBJ1-5; CDR3aa: CASSSGQDYQPQHF; CDR3nt: TGTGCCAGCAGCTCGGGACAGGACTATCAGCCCCAGCATTTT
abundance: NA; d_gene: NA; v_gene: TRBV11-2; j_gene: TRBJ2-7; CDR3aa: CASSLSRYEQYF; CDR3nt: TGTGCCAGCAGCTTATCGCGCTACGAGCAGTACTTC
abundance: once; d_gene: NA; v_gene: TRBV6-2/TRBV6-3; j_gene: TRBJ2-3; CDR3aa: CASSYVGLSTDTQYF; CDR3nt: TGTGCCAGCAGTTACGTCGGACTAAGCACAGATACGCAGTATTTT
abundance: NA; d_gene: NA; v_gene: TRBV15; j_gene: TRBJ2-5; CDR3aa: CATNDVTGYQETQYF; CDR3nt: TGTGCCACCAACGACGTTACAGGGTACCAAGAGACCCAGTACTTC
abundance: NA; d_gene: TRBD2; v_gene: TRBV10-3; j_gene: TRBJ2-1; CDR3aa: CAIRTGVGSGSDEQFF; CDR3nt: TGTGCCATCAGGACGGGGGTTGGTAGCGGGAGTGATGAGCAGTTCTTC
abundance: NA; d_gene: TRBD2; v_gene: TRBV28; j_gene: TRBJ2-3; CDR3aa: CASKFSGSSDTQYF; CDR3nt: TGTGCCAGCAAGTTTAGCGGGAGTTCAGATACGCAGTATTTT
abundance: NA; d_gene: NA; v_gene: TRBV30; j_gene: TRBJ2-1; CDR3aa: CAWSAPWVAASSYNEQFF; CDR3nt: TGTGCCTGGAGTGCCCCATGGGTAGCGGCAAGCTCCTACAATGAGCAGTTCTTC
abundance: NA; d_gene: NA; v_gene: TRBV18; j_gene: TRBJ1-1; CDR3aa: CASSTGVNTEAFF; CDR3nt: TGTGCCAGCTCAACGGGGGTGAACACTGAAGCTTTCTTT
abundance: NA; d_gene: NA; v_gene: TRBV18; j_gene: TRBJ2-5; CDR3aa: CASSRSLGGETQYF; CDR3nt: TGTGCCAGCTCACGATCGCTGGGGGGAGAGACCCAGTACTTC
abundance: NA; d_gene: NA; v_gene: TRBV2; j_gene: TRBJ1-2; CDR3aa: CASKVEGEGYTF; CDR3nt: TGTGCCAGCAAGGTTGAGGGGGAAGGCTACACCTTC
abundance: NA; d_gene: NA; v_gene: TRBV5-1; j_gene: TRBJ2-5; CDR3aa: CASSSGLEETQYF; CDR3nt: TGCGCCAGCAGCTCCGGGCTAGAAGAGACCCAGTACTTC
abundance: NA; d_gene: NA; v_gene: TRBV21-1; j_gene: TRBJ2-1; CDR3aa: CASSNTSGRPSLEAEQFF; CDR3nt: TGTGCCAGCAGCAATACTAGCGGGAGGCCCAGCCTAGAGGCTGAGCAGTTCTTC
abundance: NA; d_gene: TRBD2; v_gene: TRBV7-3; j_gene: TRBJ2-3; CDR3aa: CASSPRGLASDTQYF; CDR3nt: TGTGCCAGCAGCCCCCGCGGACTAGCATCAGATACGCAGTATTTT
abundance: NA; d_gene: TRBD2; v_gene: TRBV5-1; j_gene: TRBJ2-3; CDR3aa: CASSPGLAVGDTQYF; CDR3nt: TGCGCCAGCAGCCCAGGACTAGCAGTTGGGGATACGCAGTATTTT
abundance: NA; d_gene: NA; v_gene: TRBV7-3; j_gene: TRBJ1-1; CDR3aa: CASSAGKRTEAFF; CDR3nt: TGTGCCAGCAGCGCTGGTAAGCGCACTGAAGCTTTCTTT
abundance: NA; d_gene: NA; v_gene: TRBV18; j_gene: TRBJ1-1; CDR3aa: CASLEGTTEAFF; CDR3nt: TGTGCCAGCTTGGAAGGAACAACTGAAGCTTTCTTT
abundance: NA; d_gene: NA; v_gene: TRBV7-9; j_gene: TRBJ1-2; CDR3aa: CASSFMKGPNYGYTF; CDR3nt: TGTGCCAGCAGCTTCATGAAGGGCCCTAACTATGGCTACACCTTC
abundance: NA; d_gene: TRBD2; v_gene: TRBV7-3; j_gene: TRBJ2-1; CDR3aa: CASSPLGLADNEQFF; CDR3nt: TGTGCCAGCAGCCCTCTCGGACTAGCGGACAATGAGCAGTTCTTC
abundance: NA; d_gene: NA; v_gene: TRBV7-3; j_gene: TRBJ2-1; CDR3aa: CASSLSPSNNEQFF; CDR3nt: TGTGCCAGCAGCTTAAGTCCTAGTAACAATGAGCAGTTCTTC
abundance: NA; d_gene: NA; v_gene: TRBV25-1; j_gene: TRBJ2-3; CDR3aa: CASGPIPRTPVLTDTQYF; CDR3nt: TGTGCCAGCGGGCCCATACCCCGAACCCCAGTTCTTACAGATACGCAGTATTTT
abundance: NA; d_gene: NA; v_gene: TRBV28; j_gene: TRBJ1-1; CDR3aa: CASSLFTPPNTEAFF; CDR3nt: TGTGCCAGCAGTTTATTCACGCCGCCTAACACTGAAGCTTTCTTT
abundance: NA; d_gene: NA; v_gene: TRBV21-1; j_gene: TRBJ1-3; CDR3aa: CASNRGTDTPYGLSGNTIYF; CDR3nt: TGTGCCAGCAACAGAGGGACAGACACTCCTTATGGCCTCTCTGGAAACACCATATATTTT
abundance: NA; d_gene: NA; v_gene: TRBV28; j_gene: TRBJ2-1; CDR3aa: CASRFLGNEQFF; CDR3nt: TGTGCCAGCCGTTTTCTCGGCAATGAGCAGTTCTTC
abundance: NA; d_gene: NA; v_gene: TRBV6-2/TRBV6-3; j_gene: TRBJ2-1; CDR3aa: CASSYGGSSYNEQFF; CDR3nt: TGTGCCAGCAGTTACGGGGGCAGCTCCTACAATGAGCAGTTCTTC
abundance: once; d_gene: NA; v_gene: TRBV7-2; j_gene: TRBJ1-5; CDR3aa: CASSSLFNQPQHF; CDR3nt: TGTGCCAGCAGCTCCCTCTTCAATCAGCCCCAGCATTTT
abundance: NA; d_gene: NA; v_gene: TRBV3-1/TRBV3-2; j_gene: TRBJ1-3; CDR3aa: CASSQSSGNTIYF; CDR3nt: TGTGCCAGCAGCCAATCTAGCGGAAACACCATATATTTT
abundance: NA; d_gene: TRBD1; v_gene: TRBV15; j_gene: TRBJ2-2; CDR3aa: CATYSTGQGASPNTGELFF; CDR3nt: TGTGCCACCTATAGCACCGGACAGGGGGCCTCCCCGAACACCGGGGAGCTGTTTTTT